The 10 T cell receptor beta chains in this list originate from one sample, sequenced in a study of blood T cell repertoires in COVID-19. The table came from immunoSEQ multiplex PCR; TCRdb's copy has only in-frame clones and leaves some out. The sample shows around 94,000 clones, around 73% of them seen only once. Sample: peripheral blood. The receptors originated from a man aged 60 to 69 with active or convalescent COVID-19.

The CDR3 reads CATSPRDRLYGYTF. CDR3 coding DNA: TGTGCCACCAGTCCCCGGGACAGACTCTATGGCTACACCTTC. The chain uses TRBV24-1 and TRBJ1-2, with 7 bases fitting TRBD1. Germline assignment: CDR1 KGHDR and CDR2 SFDVKD. The CDR3 length is 14 residues. Unmatched junction bases numbered 7, after V lost 6 bases and J lost 4 bases.

The count of this clone is one. The rearrangement uses TRBV7-8 and TRBJ2-7; 13 bases match TRBD2. V trimming: 8 bases; J trimming: 5 bases; junction bases outside the gene matches: 9. The V gene's germline CDR1 is SGHVS and CDR2 FQNEAQ. This CDR3 is built from 15 residues. The CDR3 here is CASLPGTSGTHEQYF. The CDR3 bases are TGTGCCAGCCTCCCCGGGACTAGCGGGACTCACGAGCAGTACTTC.

J is TRBJ1-5 and V is TRBV5-1; the D is unclear. V was pared by 0 bases and J by 6 bases, with 7 bases between. Germline loops: CDR1 SGHRS, CDR2 YFSETQ. The CDR3 has 13 amino acids. The CDR3 DNA reads TGCGCCAGCAGCTTGGGGTCAGGTCAGCCCCAGCATTTT. Translation: CASSLGSGQPQHF.

The chain employs TRBV27 and TRBJ2-5; weak D call: TRBD2 (6 bases). V shed 5 bases and J shed 4 bases, with 17 bases lying between them. The CDR3 totals 15 residues. CDR1 and CDR2 from the germline V gene are MNHEY and SMNVEV (reference sequence). The CDR3 sequence: CASSPRDWATETQYF. The DNA for the CDR3 is TGTGCCAGCAGTCCTCGGGACTGGGCCACAGAGACCCAGTACTTC.

The count of this clone is one. The rearrangement uses TRBV7-2 and TRBJ2-1; 8 positions match TRBD2. The germline V gene encodes CDR1 SGHTA and CDR2 FQGNSA. CDR3 length equals 15 residues. The V and J ends lost 2 bases and 7 bases, in that order; junction bases with no gene match: 7. The CDR3 protein is CASSLSSGSSNEQFF. The CDR3, as DNA: TGTGCCAGCAGCTTATCGAGCGGGAGTTCGAATGAGCAGTTCTTC.

This chain connects TRBV7-9 to TRBJ2-3; 11 bases are shared with TRBD1. In germline, CDR1 is SEHNR, CDR2 FQNEAQ (reference sequence). The ends lost 3 bases at V and 6 bases at J; junction bases unmatched: 5. This CDR3 is built from 15 residues. Written as DNA, the CDR3 is TGTGCCAGCAGCTTCCCGGGACAGGGGGATGATACGCAGTATTTT. Protein sequence: CASSFPGQGDDTQYF.

The chain has TRBV5-1 and TRBJ2-5, with 9 positions matching TRBD1. V was pared by 0 bases and J by 4 bases, with 7 bases of the junction left unmatched. Germline CDR1 and CDR2: SGHRS and YFSETQ. CDR3 length: 16 amino acids. CDR3 coding DNA: TGCGCCAGCAGCTTGGGGGGACAGGGAAGGTTAGAGACCCAGTACTTC. Protein product: CASSLGGQGRLETQYF.

This clone was counted only a few times. The J gene is TRBJ2-2, the V gene TRBV23-1, with 12 nucleotides matching TRBD2. TRBV23-1 is known as an ORF, though its function is uncertain. V dropped 4 bases and J dropped 4; count of bases not matched to a gene: 19. This CDR3 is built from 21 residues. CDR3 residues: CASSLPAGLTSGRAGTGELFF. DNA for the CDR3: TGCGCCAGCAGTCTGCCAGCAGGCCTGACTAGCGGGAGAGCGGGCACCGGGGAGCTGTTTTTT.

The chain recombines TRBV28 with TRBJ2-7, with 12 bases identical to TRBD2. J gave up 5 bases and V 8 bases, and 4 bases lay outside the gene matches. Germline CDR1 MDHEN, CDR2 SYDVKM. The CDR3 is 13 amino acids. The CDR3 region is CASLAGGPDEQYF. CDR3 nucleotides: TGTGCCAGCCTAGCGGGAGGGCCGGACGAGCAGTACTTC.

V gene TRBV11-2 combines with J gene TRBJ2-3, with D perhaps TRBD1 (6 bases). Trimming removed 0 bases at V and 3 bases at J, with 16 bases between. CDR3 length equals 17 residues. Germline CDR1 and CDR2: SGHAT and FQNNGV. The CDR3 is CASSLDRFGGRTDTQYF. DNA for the CDR3: TGTGCCAGCAGCTTAGATCGTTTTGGGGGCAGGACAGATACGCAGTATTTT.